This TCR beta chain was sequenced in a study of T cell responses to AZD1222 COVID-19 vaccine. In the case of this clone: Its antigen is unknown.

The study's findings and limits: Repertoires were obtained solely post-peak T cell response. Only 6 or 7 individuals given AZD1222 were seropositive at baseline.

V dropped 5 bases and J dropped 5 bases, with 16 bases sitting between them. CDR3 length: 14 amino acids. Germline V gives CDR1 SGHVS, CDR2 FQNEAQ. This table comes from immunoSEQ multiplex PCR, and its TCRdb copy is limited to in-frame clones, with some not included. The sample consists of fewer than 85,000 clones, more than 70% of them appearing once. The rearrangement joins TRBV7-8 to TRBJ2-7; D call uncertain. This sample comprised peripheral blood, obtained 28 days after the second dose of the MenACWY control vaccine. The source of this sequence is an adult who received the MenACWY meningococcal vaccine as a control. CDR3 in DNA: TGTGCCAGCAGCCCCCTAACCCTGGCCCACGAGCAGTACTTC. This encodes CASSPLTLAHEQYF.